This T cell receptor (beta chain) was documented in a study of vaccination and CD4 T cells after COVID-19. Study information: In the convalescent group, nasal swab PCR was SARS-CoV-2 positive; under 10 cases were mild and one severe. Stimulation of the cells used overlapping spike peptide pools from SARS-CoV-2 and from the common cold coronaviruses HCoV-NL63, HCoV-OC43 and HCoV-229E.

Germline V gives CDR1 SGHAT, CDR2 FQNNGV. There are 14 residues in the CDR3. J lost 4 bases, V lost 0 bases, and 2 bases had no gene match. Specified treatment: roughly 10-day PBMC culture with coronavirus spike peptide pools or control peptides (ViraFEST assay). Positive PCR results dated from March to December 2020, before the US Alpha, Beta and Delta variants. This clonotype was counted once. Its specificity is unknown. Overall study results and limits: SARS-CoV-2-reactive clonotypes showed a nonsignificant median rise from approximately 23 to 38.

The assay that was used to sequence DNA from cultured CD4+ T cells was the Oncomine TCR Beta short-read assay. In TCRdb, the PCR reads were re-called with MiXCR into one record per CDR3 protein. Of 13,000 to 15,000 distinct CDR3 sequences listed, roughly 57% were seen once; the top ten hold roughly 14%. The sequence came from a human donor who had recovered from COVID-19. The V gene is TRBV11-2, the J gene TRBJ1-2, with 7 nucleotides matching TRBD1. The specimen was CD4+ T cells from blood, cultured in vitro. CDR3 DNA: TGTGCCAGCAGCTTAGATCACAGGGGCTATGGCTACACCTTC. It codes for CASSLDHRGYGYTF.